The 24 T cell receptor beta chains given below trace back to one sample, sequenced in a study of radiation and T cells in renal cell carcinoma. TCRdb's table, derived via immunoSEQ multiplex PCR, lists solely in-frame clones and lacks some. In the table there are roughly 170,000 clones, approximately 90% of which are singletons. Indicated time point: blood 4 weeks post-SBRT, at nephrectomy. Treatment specified: 15 Gy SBRT to primary tumor, nephrectomy 4 weeks later. This specimen was blood, taken from a patient whose treatment included radiotherapy and nephrectomy. These receptors all stem from a woman between 50 and 59 years old with renal cell carcinoma.

This clone was observed a handful of times. V is TRBV4-2 and J is TRBJ1-5; no reliable D call. Germline V gene data show CDR1 as LGHNA and CDR2 as YNFKEQ. The length of the CDR3 is 15 residues. The ends were cut back, 0 bases at V and 5 bases at J, with 11 bases in the middle. CDR3 sequence: CASSQDRQPHQPQHF. In DNA, the CDR3 is TGTGCCAGCAGCCAAGATCGTCAGCCTCATCAGCCCCAGCATTTT.

The chain has TRBV10-1 and TRBJ1-5; TRBD1 is a possible D gene (5 bases). Trimming removed 7 bases at V and 6 bases at J, with 25 bases between. In germline, CDR1 is WNHNN, CDR2 SYGVQD (reference sequence). The CDR3 runs 17 residues. This chain's CDR3 is CASNGGCRTGGSQPQHF. CDR3 DNA sequence: TGCGCCAGCAACGGCGGATGTCGGACGGGGGGAAGTCAGCCCCAGCATTTT.

This sequence joins TRBV28 and TRBJ2-1, with TRBD1 matching over 7 bases. V was clipped by 6 bases and J by 3 bases; unmatched bases: 8. Germline CDR1 and CDR2: MDHEN and SYDVKM. This CDR3 is built from 15 residues. The CDR3 DNA sequence: TGTGCCAGCAGAAAGCCAGGGGGAAACTACAATGAGCAGTTCTTC. Protein sequence: CASRKPGGNYNEQFF.

The CDR3 nucleotides read TGCGCCAGCAGCCCAACGAGCGGGAACACCGGGGAGCTGTTTTTT. Translated: CASSPTSGNTGELFF. The rearrangement uses TRBV5-1 and TRBJ2-2, with D possibly TRBD2 on 5 matching bases. The V gene's germline CDR1 is SGHRS and CDR2 YFSETQ. With 4 bases removed from V and 1 base from J, the gap between germline ends came to 11 bases. The CDR3 loop spans 15 amino acids.

The chain uses TRBV18 and TRBJ1-2; no clear D gene. CDR1 and CDR2 from the germline V gene are KGHSH and LQKENI. The CDR3 loop spans 16 amino acids. V gave up 1 base and J gave up 11 bases, with 23 bases separating them. As DNA, the CDR3 is TGTGCCAGCTCACCACGAGTAGGGCCCACACTCGAGGAGTACACCTTC. This sequence encodes CASSPRVGPTLEEYTF.

CDR3 bases: TGTGCCAGCAGACAGGGAAGGAGCGACACTGAAGCTTTCTTT. Its translation: CASRQGRSDTEAFF. The chain couples TRBV6-6 to TRBJ1-1; maybe TRBD1 (6 bases). Between the trimmed V and J ends, which lost 6 bases and 3 bases, there was a span of 14 bases. The CDR3 totals 14 residues. The germline CDR1 and CDR2 sequences are MNHNY and SVGAGI (reference sequence).

This clone was detected a few times. The chain employs TRBV7-3 and TRBJ1-6, with a possible D match to TRBD1 (6 bases). This CDR3 is 16 amino acids long. From germline, CDR1 is SGHTA and CDR2 FQGTGA. The ends were cut back, 3 bases at V and 3 bases at J, with 12 bases in the middle. The CDR3 nucleotides are TGTGCCAGCAGCTTCTGGACAGTCCTCTATAATTCACCCCTCCACTTT. Residues: CASSFWTVLYNSPLHF.

This chain joins TRBV5-6 and TRBJ2-3, with D possibly matching TRBD2 (7 bases). The CDR3 is made up of 14 amino acids. V was trimmed by 0 bases and J by 7 bases, leaving 12 bases between them. Germline V gene data show CDR1 as SGHDT and CDR2 as YYEEEE. In DNA form, the CDR3 reads TGTGCCAGCAGCTTGGGTGGGGGGGCGAATACGCAGTATTTT. Its protein product is CASSLGGGANTQYF.

The V call is TRBV5-6, the J call TRBJ1-5, with D perhaps TRBD1 (5 bases). Deletions cut 1 base from V and 3 bases from J, with 8 bases between. Germline assignment: CDR1 SGHDT and CDR2 YYEEEE. This CDR3 contains 14 residues. This CDR3 is CASSLSGPNQPQHF. DNA of the CDR3: TGTGCCAGCAGCTTGTCAGGGCCCAATCAGCCCCAGCATTTT.

The rearrangement joins TRBV12-5 to TRBJ2-2; 9 bases align to TRBD1. The CDR3 is 16 residues long. Germline V gene lookup returns CDR1 LGHNT and CDR2 FRNRAP. The J segment lost 2 bases and the V segment lost 3 bases, leaving 4 bases of the junction unmatched. In nucleotides, the CDR3 is TGTGCTAGTGGTTTCCTGGACAGGGGTAACACCGGGGAGCTGTTTTTT. As protein: CASGFLDRGNTGELFF.

The rearrangement uses TRBV6-5 and TRBJ1-1, with D unresolved. From germline, CDR1 is MNHEY and CDR2 SVGAGI. The V and J ends lost 2 bases and 0 bases respectively, with 7 bases between them. The CDR3 runs 14 residues. The DNA of the CDR3 is TGTGCCAGCAGTTACCCCGGCATGAACACTGAAGCTTTCTTT. Translation: CASSYPGMNTEAFF.

The gene calls are TRBV5-1 and TRBJ2-3; 9 positions match TRBD1. The V and J ends lost 0 bases and 4 bases, in that order; junction bases with no gene match: 3. Per the germline V gene, CDR1 is SGHRS and CDR2 is YFSETQ. The length of the CDR3 is 15 residues. CDR3 sequence reads: CASSLGGTGSDTQYF. Here the CDR3 DNA reads TGCGCCAGCAGCTTGGGGGGGACAGGGTCAGATACGCAGTATTTT. The whole variable domain, filled in from reference TRBV5-1 and TRBJ2-3, reads KAGVTQTPRYLIKTRGQQVTLSCSPISGHRSVSWYQQTPGQGLQFLFEYFSETQRNKGNFPGRFSGRQFSNSRSEMNVSTLELGDSALYLCASSLGGTGSDTQYFGPGTRLTVL.

This clone was counted a single time. The rearrangement links TRBV2 to TRBJ2-2; weak D call: TRBD2 (5 bases). In germline, CDR1 is SNHLY, CDR2 FYNNEI. The V and J ends lost 1 base and 5 bases respectively, with 14 bases between them. This CDR3 has 16 amino acids. CDR3 sequence reads: CASSEGWQPGTGELFF. CDR3 bases: TGTGCCAGCAGTGAAGGTTGGCAGCCGGGAACCGGGGAGCTGTTTTTT.

This clone is a singleton in its sample. V is TRBV5-1 and J is TRBJ1-2; D call uncertain. Germline V gives CDR1 SGHRS, CDR2 YFSETQ. V lost 5 bases and J lost 2, with 10 bases in between. There are 13 residues in the CDR3. CDR3 coding DNA: TGCGCCAGCAGGCCTGCAGTGAACTATGGCTACACCTTC. Its protein product is CASRPAVNYGYTF.

The rearrangement joins TRBV6-5 to TRBJ1-1; D uncertain. The CDR3 covers 14 residues. The germline V and J ends were trimmed by 4 bases and 1 base, with 10 bases remaining between them. Germline assignment: CDR1 MNHEY and CDR2 SVGAGI. In nucleotides, the CDR3 is TGTGCCAGCAGTTCCCCCTTTGGGAACACTGAAGCTTTCTTT. As protein: CASSSPFGNTEAFF.

The chain combines TRBV30 with TRBJ2-3, with 12 bases lining up with TRBD2. The germline gives CDR1 GTSNPN, CDR2 SVGIG (reference sequence). The CDR3 is 14 residues long. The J segment lost 5 bases and the V segment lost 4 bases, leaving 4 bases of the junction unmatched. CDR3 protein: CAWTSGGVGDTQYF. The DNA of the CDR3 is TGTGCCTGGACTAGCGGGGGGGTAGGAGATACGCAGTATTTT.

This chain joins TRBV5-4 and TRBJ1-6, with a possible D match to TRBD1 (5 bases). The CDR3 is 14 residues long. Germline V lookup: CDR1 SGHNT, CDR2 YYREEE (reference sequence). Trimming cost V 4 bases and J 10 bases, with 15 bases left between them. For the CDR3, the DNA is TGTGCCAGCAGCCGCCAGGGAATAGAATCACCCCTCCACTTT. It encodes CASSRQGIESPLHF.

V usage is TRBV10-3 and J usage is TRBJ1-1, with D possibly matching TRBD1 (5 bases). V lost 4 bases, J lost 5 bases, and 14 bases lay in between. CDR3 size: 14 residues. Germline CDR1 ENHRY, CDR2 SYGVKD. As DNA, the CDR3 is TGTGCCATCAGTGCCGCGGGGCGCGGAACTGAAGCTTTCTTT. It is translated as CAISAAGRGTEAFF.

The V and J genes are TRBV5-6 and TRBJ1-6, with D unresolved. CDR1 and CDR2 from the germline V gene are SGHDT and YYEEEE. The V end lost 4 bases, the J end lost 14 bases, and 16 bases lay between the germline ends. CDR3 size: 13 residues. CDR3 region: CASSLGPSGTLHF. CDR3 bases: TGTGCCAGCAGCCTTGGGCCGTCCGGCACCCTCCACTTT.

CDR3 sequence (DNA): TGCGCCAGCAGCCAAGGGACAGGGGGCCAGCCCCAGCATTTT. Encoded protein: CASSQGTGGQPQHF. The chain employs TRBV5-1 and TRBJ1-5, with 12 bases identical to TRBD1. This CDR3 region has 14 residues. V was clipped by 4 bases and J by 7 bases; unmatched bases: 3. CDR1 is SGHRS and CDR2 is YFSETQ in the germline V gene.

In DNA form, the CDR3 reads TGTGCCAGTAGGTGGGACAGATTGAACACTGAAGCTTTCTTT. Its translation: CASRWDRLNTEAFF. The V gene is TRBV19, the J gene TRBJ1-1, with 7 bases that match TRBD1. This CDR3 is 14 amino acids long. The junction had 4 bases not matched to a gene; V was cut back by 6 bases and J by 0 bases. Germline assignment: CDR1 LNHDA and CDR2 SQIVND (reference sequence).

This sequence joins TRBV6-1 and TRBJ2-1; possible D gene TRBD1, 6 bases. Germline lookup yields CDR1 MNHNS and CDR2 SASEGT. V lost 8 bases and J 7 bases, leaving 15 bases between the germline ends. The CDR3 length is 13 residues. This chain's CDR3 is CASLFRTDNEQFF. As DNA, the CDR3 is TGTGCCAGCCTTTTTCGGACAGATAATGAGCAGTTCTTC.

The V and J genes are TRBV4-2 and TRBJ2-1, with D perhaps TRBD2 (5 bases). From germline, CDR1 is LGHNA and CDR2 YNFKEQ. This CDR3 is 16 amino acids long. Trimming removed 4 bases at V and 0 bases at J, with 13 bases between. The CDR3: CASSRERRSSYNEQFF. CDR3 sequence (DNA): TGTGCCAGCAGCCGAGAGCGGAGGAGCTCCTACAATGAGCAGTTCTTC.

CDR3: CASSLVTGSYEQYF. In DNA, the CDR3 is TGTGCCAGCAGCTTAGTGACTGGTTCCTACGAGCAGTACTTC. This chain uses TRBV7-8 with TRBJ2-7; no definite D call. The CDR3 loop spans 14 amino acids. Germline V gene data show CDR1 as SGHVS and CDR2 as FQNEAQ. The V end lost 1 base, the J end lost 1 base, and 8 bases lay between the germline ends.